This TCR beta chain derives from a study of control samples from healthy donors and cancer patients. The repertoire was sequenced with immunoSEQ multiplex PCR; TCRdb's copy has only in-frame clones and lacks some. Of 95,000 to 150,000 clones listed, about 87% are singletons. The CDR3 is 13 residues long. V lost 2 bases and J lost 4, with 11 bases in between. Germline V gene sequence: CDR1 GTSNPN, CDR2 SVGIG (reference sequence). The origin of this receptor is a man in his forties in good health. The chain joins TRBV30 to TRBJ1-2; D perhaps matches TRBD1 (6 bases). Specimen: blood. The CDR3 loop is CAWSLQGSYGYTF. The DNA for the CDR3 is TGTGCCTGGAGTTTACAGGGCAGCTATGGCTACACCTTC. Combining the CDR3 with reference TRBV30 and TRBJ1-2 gives the whole variable domain SQTIHQWPATLVQPVGSPLSLECTVEGTSNPNLYWYRQAAGRGLQLLFYSVGIGQISSEVPQNLSASRPQDRQFILSSKKLLLSDSGFYLCAWSLQGSYGYTFGSGTRLTVV.